The following is a TCR beta chain sequence with its context. Its specificity is unknown. It was with unique molecular identifiers that the TCRbeta library was prepared. Via MiXCR, TCRdb re-called the PCR reads, giving one row per CDR3 protein. The sample shows 500,000 to 650,000 distinct CDR3 sequences, about 10% of them seen only once. The data stem from a study of T-cell reconstitution after alpha-beta-depleted transplantation in children. Study-wide points: Newly produced T cells mostly accounted for T-cell counts and diversity one year post-transplant. Two months or so post-transplant, alpha-beta T cells reportedly derived from several hundred expanded graft clones.

The TCR comes from a female patient aged 2-10 years who had a stem cell transplant for aplastic anemia, so the T cells may come from the graft donor. The sample was PBMCs, mostly from graft donor cells, taken 180 days after TCRalphabeta/CD19-depleted stem cell transplant.

The CDR3: CASSYPQGQETQYF. The CDR3 DNA reads as TGTGCCAGCAGCTACCCACAGGGGCAAGAGACCCAGTACTTC. The V and J genes are TRBV5-4 and TRBJ2-5, with 7 bases identical to TRBD1. Germline V lookup: CDR1 SGHNT, CDR2 YYREEE (reference sequence). This CDR3 is built from 14 residues. The J segment lost 2 bases and the V segment lost 3 bases, leaving 4 bases of the junction unmatched.